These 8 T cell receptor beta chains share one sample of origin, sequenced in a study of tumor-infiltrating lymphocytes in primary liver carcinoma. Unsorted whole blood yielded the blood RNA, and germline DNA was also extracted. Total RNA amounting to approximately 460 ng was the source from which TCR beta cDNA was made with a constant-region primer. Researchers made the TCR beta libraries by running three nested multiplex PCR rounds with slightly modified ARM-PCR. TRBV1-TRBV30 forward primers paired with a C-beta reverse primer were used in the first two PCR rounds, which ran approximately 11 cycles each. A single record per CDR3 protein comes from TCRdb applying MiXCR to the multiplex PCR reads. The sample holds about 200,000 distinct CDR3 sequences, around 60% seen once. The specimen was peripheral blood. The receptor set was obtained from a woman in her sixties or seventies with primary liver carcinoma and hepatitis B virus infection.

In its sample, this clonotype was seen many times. The CDR3 spells CASSLDREQFF. DNA for the CDR3: TGTGCCAGCAGCTTAGATCGGGAGCAGTTCTTC. The chain uses TRBV11-2 and TRBJ2-1, with D uncertain. With 0 bases removed from V and 10 bases from J, the gap between germline ends came to 4 bases. The CDR3 has 11 residues. Germline CDR1 reads SGHAT; CDR2 reads FQNNGV.

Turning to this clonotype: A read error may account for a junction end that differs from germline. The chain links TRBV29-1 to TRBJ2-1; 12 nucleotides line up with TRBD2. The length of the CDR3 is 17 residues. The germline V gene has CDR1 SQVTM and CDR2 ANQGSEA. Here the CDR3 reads CSVEGTSGVFRYNERLF. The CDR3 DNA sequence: TGCAGCGTTGAAGGGACTAGCGGGGTTTTCCGTTACAATGAGCGGTTATTC.

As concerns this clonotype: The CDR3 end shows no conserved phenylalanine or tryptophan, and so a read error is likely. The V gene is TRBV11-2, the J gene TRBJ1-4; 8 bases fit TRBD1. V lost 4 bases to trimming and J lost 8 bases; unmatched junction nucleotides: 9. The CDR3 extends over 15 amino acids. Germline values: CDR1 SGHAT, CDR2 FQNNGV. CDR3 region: CASSWGDRWTEKLFS. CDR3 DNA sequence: TGTGCCAGCAGCTGGGGGGACAGGTGGACGGAAAAACTGTTTTCT.

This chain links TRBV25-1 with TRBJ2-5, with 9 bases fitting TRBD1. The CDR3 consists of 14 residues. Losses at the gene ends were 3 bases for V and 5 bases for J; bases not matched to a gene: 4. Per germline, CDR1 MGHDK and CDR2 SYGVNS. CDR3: CASSDPDRGETQYF. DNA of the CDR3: TGTGCCAGCAGTGATCCCGACAGGGGGGAGACCCAGTACTTC.

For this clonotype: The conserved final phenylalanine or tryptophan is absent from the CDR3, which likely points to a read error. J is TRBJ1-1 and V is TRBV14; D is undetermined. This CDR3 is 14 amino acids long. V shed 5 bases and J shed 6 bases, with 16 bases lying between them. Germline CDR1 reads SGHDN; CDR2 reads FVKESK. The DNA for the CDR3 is TGTGCCAGCAGCTCACACGGAAAGTCCTCTGAAGCTTTCTCT. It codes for CASSSHGKSSEAFS.

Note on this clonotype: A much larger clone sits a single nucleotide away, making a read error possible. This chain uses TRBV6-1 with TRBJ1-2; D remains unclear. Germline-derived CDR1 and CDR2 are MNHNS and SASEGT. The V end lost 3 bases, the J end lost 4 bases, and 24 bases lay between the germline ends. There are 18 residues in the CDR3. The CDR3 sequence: CASSDPRTQCPTRYGYTF. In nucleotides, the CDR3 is TGTGCCAGCAGTGACCCCCGGACTCAATGCCCCACGCGCTATGGCTACACCTTC.

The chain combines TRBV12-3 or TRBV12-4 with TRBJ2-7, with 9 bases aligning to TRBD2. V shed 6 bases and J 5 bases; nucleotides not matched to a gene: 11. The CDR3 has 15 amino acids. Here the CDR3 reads CASSTWLAGINEQYF. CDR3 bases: TGTGCCAGCAGCACCTGGCTAGCGGGAATAAACGAGCAGTACTTC.

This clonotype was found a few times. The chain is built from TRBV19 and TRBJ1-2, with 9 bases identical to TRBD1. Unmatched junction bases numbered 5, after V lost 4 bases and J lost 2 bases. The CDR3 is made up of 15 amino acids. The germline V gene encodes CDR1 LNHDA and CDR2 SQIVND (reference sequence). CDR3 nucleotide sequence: TGTGCCAGTAGTACTCCGGACAGGGGCAACTATGGCTACACCTTC. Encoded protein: CASSTPDRGNYGYTF.